This paragraph covers one TCR beta chain sequence. It has no known antigen specificity. No qualities accompany the bases; no much larger clone lies one base away. The library was made by the immunoSEQ multiplex PCR assay. A mixture of 60 forward primers for TCR Vbeta segments and 13 reverse primers for TCR Jbeta segments was used in the multiplex PCR. Amplification of the CDR3 region of rearranged TCR beta genes was performed with a multiplex PCR assay on genomic DNA. The amplified TCR beta libraries were sequenced on the Illumina HiSeq System as 87-base-pair reads. Per the authors' processing: A later analysis counted 75 million to 100 million unique TCR beta chains across the 640 or so repertoires, and around 9.9 million of these chains were shared by at least two donors. Raw reads were error-corrected and collapsed into unique sequences by a nearest-neighbor algorithm in which closely related sequences were merged to remove PCR and sequencing errors. CDR3 sequences were aligned to IMGT reference sequences to assign V, D and J gene segments. For a sequence to be retained, a match of at least six nucleotides to both a V gene segment and a J gene segment was required. Rearrangements were called productive when the CDR3 lacked stop codons and stayed in frame with V and J; all others were non-productive. Following IMGT convention, CDR3 was defined as the stretch from the second conserved V-encoded cysteine to the conserved J-encoded phenylalanine. In an earlier analysis of just under 600 of the donors, sequences lacking an unambiguous match to a single V gene segment were excluded. In an earlier analysis of 450 to 700 of the donors, V segments were called functional above 56.7% productive rearrangements and were called segregating when the between-donor standard deviation exceeded 5%. A statistical classification framework was developed to diagnose cytomegalovirus status using the catalog of TCR beta chain sequences. In a later analysis, TCR nucleotide sequences were compared against IMGT/GENE-DB human TR gene sequences so that V and J genes could be assigned. Using the TCRdist pipeline, a later analysis assigned CDR3 sequences along with most-parsimonious VDJ recombination scenarios. In a later analysis, each TCR beta chain was defined by its CDR3 amino acid sequence together with its V-gene family, and reads without a unique V-gene family were excluded. To address suspected cross-contamination and a sequencing artifact, a later analysis removed a few hundred highly shared, low-generation-probability nucleotide sequences. In a later analysis, a clonal expansion index for each public chain was calculated from normalized within-repertoire ranks of inferred template counts. A later analysis computed generation probabilities with a VDJ recombination model fitted to out-of-frame rearrangements, and checked the results against IGoR. A later analysis scored TCR-TCR, TCR-HLA and TCR-CMV co-occurrence with hypergeometric tests, applying a repertoire-size bias correction to TCR pairs. False discovery rates were estimated in a later analysis by permuting HLA or CMV assignments 20 times. In a later analysis, co-occurring TCRs were grouped using DBSCAN, and TCRdist sequence similarity was added for clustering within HLA-allele-positive subsets. For co-occurrence clustering, repertoires with fewer than 30,000 or more than 120,000 public chains were excluded, along with roughly five repertoires with anomalous nucleotide sharing. The immuneACCESS repertoire file appears here via TCRdb, limited to in-frame rearrangements. These files lack a portion of the clones; in checked studies, under half of the deficit traces to unresolved V genes, and the cause of the others is not known. V, J and clone size derive from that table, while D and trimming were established from the DNA sequence. Within this sample are roughly 130,000 clones, with approximately 69% of them counted one time only. 6.6% of the sample is held by the ten biggest clonotypes.

This record comes from a study of cytomegalovirus exposure and HLA in healthy donors (TCRdb year 2017). About the investigation overall: An earlier analysis of roughly 630 of the donors reported 250 to 350 Gb of sequence data and some 100 million unique TCR beta sequences from roughly 200 million T cells. An early release that covered roughly 600 HLA-typed donors contained about 300 gigabases of sequencing data and approximately 85 million unique TCR sequences. Of the approximately 400 genotyped donors, 75% to 85% were placed in the genetic ancestry cluster associated with self-reported Caucasian donors. The study aimed to test whether cataloging public T cell receptors could reveal signatures of past pathogen exposure. The study profiled the T cell repertoires of hundreds of subjects by immunosequencing and related them to cytomegalovirus serostatus. A separate validation cohort of 100 to 150 different subjects was used in addition to the approximately 670-subject first cohort. To predict cytomegalovirus infection status, the study combined high-throughput TCR immunosequencing, statistical association of individual TCRs with disease status, and machine learning. A later analysis re-examined previously published TCR beta repertoires from 600 to 700 donors and added high-resolution HLA genotyping to investigate patterns of TCR occurrence. The later analysis used no new phenotypic data to find candidate immune exposures, relying instead on TCR beta sequences and their occurrence across donors. In an earlier analysis of 550 to 700 of the donors, high-throughput TCR beta sequencing was used to judge whether each TCR beta V gene segment behaved as functional or pseudogenic. Donor age, sex, ethnicity and CMV serostatus were collected together with the repertoire data. A later genetic analysis used genome-wide SNP genotypes for about 65% of the roughly 670 donors, treating that subset as a discovery cohort. All discovery cohort repertoires had been generated on a single sequencing platform. HLA typing covered class I and class II loci at four-digit resolution. The number of typed donors differed by locus: roughly 629-630 for A, B, C, DRB1 and DQB1; 522 for DQA1; approximately 610 for DPA1; and approximately 450 for DPB1. A few DR-DQ haplotypes were treated as single units for association and clustering because of strong linkage in the cohort. Among approximately 370 genotyped donors of the cohort, an average of roughly 230,000 unique TCR beta nucleotide sequences was sequenced per donor, of which about 19% were non-productive. The research as a whole found: According to the authors, the approach could potentially be generalized to other disease states and immunological phenotypes. The classifier was reported to diagnose cytomegalovirus status with high specificity and sensitivity in both the original and validation cohorts. Because the 87-base-pair reads could not distinguish some IMGT-functional V segments, including TRBV6-2 and TRBV6-3, those segments were excluded. In an earlier analysis of about 600 of the donors, most TCR beta V segments appeared in productive rearrangements about 87% or about 30% of the time, broadly matching IMGT annotations. The only immune exposure information available for the cohort was CMV serostatus. Presence/absence analyses assumed roughly uniform sequencing depth across donors, an assumption that may not hold. Strong co-occurrence of HLA alleles, especially DR and DQ, made assigning TCR associations to individual alleles difficult. According to a later analysis, parvovirus B19, influenza, CMV and Epstein-Barr virus appeared linked to several top co-occurrence clusters. A later analysis associated 17,000 or so TCR beta sequences with specific HLA alleles at a false discovery rate of 0.05. Across donors, most TCR sequences were observed very rarely, whereas some public TCRs were present in many individuals. The cohort was sequenced for TCR beta chains only, and without alpha or paired-chain data the features that could be detected were limited. A group of highly shared sequence variants was considered likely to be a technical artifact of the sequencing pipeline. In a later genetic analysis, fewer N-insertions in productive TCRs were reported among donors in an Asian-associated ancestry cluster than the 666-donor mean. Approximately 16 rarely observed V segments, including chromosome 9 orphons, were excluded from the earlier analysis of just under 600 of the donors because counts were too low. V-gene and J-gene trimming of TCR beta chains was associated with a missense DCLRE1C variant in a later genetic analysis, and the association was replicated in an independent cohort. A further reported finding was that TCR beta sequences accurately predicted the HLA-A and HLA-B alleles for most subjects in the first cohort. In the study, around 160 TCR beta chains were listed as associated with cytomegalovirus. A later analysis found that HLA-associated TCR beta chains were more clonally expanded and had lower generation probabilities than equally common non-associated chains. Three of the identified cytomegalovirus-associated TCR beta chains were confirmed in vitro to be specific for cytomegalovirus antigens. A later analysis found that TCR association rates varied across HLA loci, with DRB1 alleles showing the most associated TCRs and HLA-C alleles the fewest. Because HLA typing was missing for some donors at each locus, association tests included only the typed subset. A later analysis found that most CMV-associated TCR beta chains appeared HLA-restricted, with HLA associations seemingly driven largely by CMV exposure. Correlated functional status among segregating V segments might reflect linkage disequilibrium, but an unknown experimental factor could not be ruled out.

The cohort consisted of 650 to 700 healthy bone marrow donors. At the time of sampling, every cohort member was nominally healthy, though immune exposures that went unrecorded were likely present. The donor was CMV seropositive and was included in the group of 250 to 300 seropositive cohort members. Each donor provided a peripheral blood sample, and peripheral blood mononuclear cells were used for TCR beta sequencing. The Qiagen DNeasy Blood Extraction Kit was used to extract genomic DNA from the blood cell samples. The junction shows trimming of 4 bases on V and 7 bases on J, and the gene matches do not reach 12 bases of it. There are 17 amino acids in the CDR3, from cysteine to phenylalanine inclusive. Only the CDR3 portion is preserved as DNA: 51 bases, with reading frame beginning at the first base. The germline V gene specifies SGHVS as CDR1 and FNYEAQ as CDR2.

This chain is built from TRBV7-6 and TRBJ2-1; 11 bases in the middle match TRBD1. The sequencing sample was made of PBMCs. The origin of this receptor is a man aged 35 to 55 in good health and CMV-seropositive. CDR3 protein: CASSSPTRRDRGNEQFF. The nucleotide sequence is TGTGCCAGCAGCTCCCCTACACGCAGGGACAGGGGGAATGAGCAGTTCTTC.